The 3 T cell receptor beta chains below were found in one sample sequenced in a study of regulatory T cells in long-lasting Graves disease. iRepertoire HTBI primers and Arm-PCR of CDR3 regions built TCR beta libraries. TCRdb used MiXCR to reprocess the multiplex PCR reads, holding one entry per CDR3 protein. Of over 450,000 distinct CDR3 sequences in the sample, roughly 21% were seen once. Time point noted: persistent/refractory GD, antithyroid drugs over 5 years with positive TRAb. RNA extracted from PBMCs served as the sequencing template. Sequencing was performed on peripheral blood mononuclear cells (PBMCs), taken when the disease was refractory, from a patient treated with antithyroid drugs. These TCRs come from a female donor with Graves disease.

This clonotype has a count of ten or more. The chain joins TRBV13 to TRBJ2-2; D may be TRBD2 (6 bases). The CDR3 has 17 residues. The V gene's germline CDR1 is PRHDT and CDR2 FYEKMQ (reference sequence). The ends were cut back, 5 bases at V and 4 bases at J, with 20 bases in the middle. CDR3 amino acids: CASSRGKTSSVTGELFF. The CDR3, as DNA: TGTGCCAGCAGCCGGGGGAAGACTAGTAGCGTCACCGGGGAGCTGTTTTTT.

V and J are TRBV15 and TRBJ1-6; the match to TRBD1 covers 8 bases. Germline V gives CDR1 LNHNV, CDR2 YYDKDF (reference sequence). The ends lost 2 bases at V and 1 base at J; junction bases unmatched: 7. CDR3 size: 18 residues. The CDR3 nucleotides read TGTGCCACCAGCAGACCTAAAACAGGGGGATCCTATAATTCACCCCTCCACTTT. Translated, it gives CATSRPKTGGSYNSPLHF.

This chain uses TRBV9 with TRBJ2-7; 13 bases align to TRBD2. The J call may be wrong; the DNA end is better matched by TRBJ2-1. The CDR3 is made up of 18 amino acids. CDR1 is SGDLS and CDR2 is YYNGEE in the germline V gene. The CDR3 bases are TGTGCCAGCAGCACCCGGACTAGCGGGAGCTACTCCTACAATGAGCAGTTCTTC. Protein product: CASSTRTSGSYSYNEQFF.